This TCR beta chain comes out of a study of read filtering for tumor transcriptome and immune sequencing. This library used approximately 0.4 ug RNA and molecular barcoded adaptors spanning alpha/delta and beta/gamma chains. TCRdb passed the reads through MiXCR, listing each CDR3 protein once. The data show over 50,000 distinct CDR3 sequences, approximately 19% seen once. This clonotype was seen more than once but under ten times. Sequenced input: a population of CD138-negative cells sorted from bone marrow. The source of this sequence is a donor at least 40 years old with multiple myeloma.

The CDR3 protein is CATSSTQITVYTQYF. In DNA form, the CDR3 reads TGTGCCACCAGCAGTACACAGATTACGGTCTATACGCAGTATTTT. The chain combines TRBV15 with TRBJ2-3; D remains ambiguous. Germline assignment: CDR1 LNHNV and CDR2 YYDKDF (reference sequence). V was pared by 3 bases and J by 7 bases, with 17 bases between. The CDR3 covers 15 residues.